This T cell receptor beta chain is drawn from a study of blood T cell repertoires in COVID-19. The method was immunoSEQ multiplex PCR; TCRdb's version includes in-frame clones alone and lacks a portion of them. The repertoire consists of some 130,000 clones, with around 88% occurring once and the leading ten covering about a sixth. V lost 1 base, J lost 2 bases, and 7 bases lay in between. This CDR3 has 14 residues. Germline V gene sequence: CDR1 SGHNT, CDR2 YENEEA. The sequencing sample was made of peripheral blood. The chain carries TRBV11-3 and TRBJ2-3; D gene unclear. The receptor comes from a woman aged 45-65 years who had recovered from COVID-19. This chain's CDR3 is CASSLGSLTDTQYF. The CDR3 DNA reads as TGTGCCAGCAGCTTAGGTAGCCTCACAGATACGCAGTATTTT. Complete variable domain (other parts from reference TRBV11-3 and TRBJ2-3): EAGVVQSPRYKIIEKKQPVAFWCNPISGHNTLYWYLQNLGQGPELLIRYENEEAVDDSQLPKDRFSAERLKGVDSTLKIQPAELGDSAVYLCASSLGSLTDTQYFGPGTRLTVL.